This TCR beta chain stems from a study of cytomegalovirus exposure and HLA in healthy donors. The PCR employed 60 Vbeta primers together with 13 Jbeta primers. Sequencing was performed with immunoSEQ multiplex PCR; in TCRdb, only in-frame clones are kept and a portion is missing. Among 100,000 to 150,000 clones, 74% were seen once, and the ten largest hold roughly 6%. The germline V and J ends were trimmed by 2 bases and 7 bases, with 8 bases remaining between them. Germline assignment: CDR1 DFQATT and CDR2 SNEGSKA (reference sequence). The CDR3 covers 11 residues. The source is a woman between 50 and 59 years old in good health and CMV-seropositive. The sample consisted of PBMCs. The rearrangement uses TRBV20-1 and TRBJ1-1, with D unclear. The CDR3 is CSARSLCEAFF. The CDR3 nucleotides read TGCAGTGCTAGAAGCCTTTGTGAAGCTTTCTTT.